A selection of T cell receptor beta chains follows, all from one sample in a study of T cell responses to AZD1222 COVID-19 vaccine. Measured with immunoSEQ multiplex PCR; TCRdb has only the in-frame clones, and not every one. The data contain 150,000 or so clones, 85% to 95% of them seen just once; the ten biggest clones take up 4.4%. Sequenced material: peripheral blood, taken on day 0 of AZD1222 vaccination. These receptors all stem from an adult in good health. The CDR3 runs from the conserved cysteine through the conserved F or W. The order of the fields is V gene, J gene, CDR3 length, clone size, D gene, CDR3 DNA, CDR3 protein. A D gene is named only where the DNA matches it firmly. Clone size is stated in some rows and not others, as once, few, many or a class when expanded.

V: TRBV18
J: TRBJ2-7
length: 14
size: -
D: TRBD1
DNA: TGTGCCAGCTCACCAGGGACAGGGGACTACGAGCAGTACTTC
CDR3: CASSPGTGDYEQYF

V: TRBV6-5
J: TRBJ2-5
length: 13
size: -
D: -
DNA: TGTGCCAGCAGTCCCCCTTCGGAAGAGACCCAGTACTTC
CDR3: CASSPPSEETQYF

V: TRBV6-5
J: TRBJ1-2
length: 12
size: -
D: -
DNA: TGTGCCAGCAGGGCTGGTGAATATGGCTACACCTTC
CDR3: CASRAGEYGYTF

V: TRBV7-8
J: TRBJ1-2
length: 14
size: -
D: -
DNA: TGTGCCAGCAGCTTATCGGCAGTCCTCTATGGCTACACCTTC
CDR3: CASSLSAVLYGYTF

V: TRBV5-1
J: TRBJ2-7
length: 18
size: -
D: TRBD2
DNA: TGCGCCAGCAGCTTGGCCCCACTAGCGGGAGGGTTCGCCTACGAGCAGTACTTC
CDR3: CASSLAPLAGGFAYEQYF

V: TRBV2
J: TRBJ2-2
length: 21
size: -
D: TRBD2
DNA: TGTGCCAGCACTACGAGGGTCCCCCGAGGACTAGCGGGAGGGTACACCGGGGAGCTGTTTTTT
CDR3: CASTTRVPRGLAGGYTGELFF

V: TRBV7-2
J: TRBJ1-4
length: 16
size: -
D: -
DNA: TGTGCCAGCAGCCACGGGACTGATAAAAACCTGGGAAAACTGTTTTTT
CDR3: CASSHGTDKNLGKLFF

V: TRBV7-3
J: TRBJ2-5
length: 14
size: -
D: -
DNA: TGTGCCAGCAGCTTAACACAGGGATCGGCGACCCAGTACTTC
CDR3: CASSLTQGSATQYF

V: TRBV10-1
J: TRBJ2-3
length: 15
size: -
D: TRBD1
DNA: TGCGCCAGCAGTGACAGGGGGCACCCCACAGATACGCAGTATTTT
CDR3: CASSDRGHPTDTQYF

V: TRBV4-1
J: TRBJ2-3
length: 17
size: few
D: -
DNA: TGCGCCAGCAGCCAAGATCCTACCCCGTGGGGCCCAGATACGCAGTATTTT
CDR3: CASSQDPTPWGPDTQYF

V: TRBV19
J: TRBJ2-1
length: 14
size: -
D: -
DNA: TGTGCCAGTAAAAAAGCGGGCTCCTACAATGAGCAGTTCTTC
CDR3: CASKKAGSYNEQFF

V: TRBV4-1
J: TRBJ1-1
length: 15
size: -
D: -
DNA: TGCGCCAGCAGCCAAGCCTGGGGGGCAGTCACTGAAGCTTTCTTT
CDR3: CASSQAWGAVTEAFF

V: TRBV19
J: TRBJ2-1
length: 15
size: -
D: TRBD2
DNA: TGTGCCAGTAATGGGCGGGAGGGCTATTACAATGAGCAGTTCTTC
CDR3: CASNGREGYYNEQFF

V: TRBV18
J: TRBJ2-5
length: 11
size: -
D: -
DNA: TGTGCCAGCTCTCCCTCGGAGACCCAGTACTTC
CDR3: CASSPSETQYF

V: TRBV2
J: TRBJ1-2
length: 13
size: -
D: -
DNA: TGTGCCAGCGACAAGGGGATCTACTATGGCTACACCTTC
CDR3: CASDKGIYYGYTF

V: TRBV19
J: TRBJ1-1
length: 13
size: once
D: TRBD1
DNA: TGTGCCAGTTCTTGGGACAGGAACACTGAAGCTTTCTTT
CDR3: CASSWDRNTEAFF

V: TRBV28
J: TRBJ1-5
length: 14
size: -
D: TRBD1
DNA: TGTGCCAGCAGCGTACCGACAGGGAATCAGCCCCAGCATTTT
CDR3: CASSVPTGNQPQHF

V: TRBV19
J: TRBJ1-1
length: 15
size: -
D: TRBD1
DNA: TGTGCCAGTAGGGGAGCAGGACAGGGTGACACTGAAGCTTTCTTT
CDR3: CASRGAGQGDTEAFF

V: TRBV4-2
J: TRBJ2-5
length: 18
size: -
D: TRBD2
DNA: TGTGCCAGCAGCCAAGATCATCGAGTAGCGGGAGATAAAGAGACCCAGTACTTC
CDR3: CASSQDHRVAGDKETQYF

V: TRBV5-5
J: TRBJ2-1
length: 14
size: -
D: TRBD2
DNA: TGTGCCAGCAGCTGGGGACTAGCGGGAGGCCCCCAGTTCTTC
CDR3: CASSWGLAGGPQFF

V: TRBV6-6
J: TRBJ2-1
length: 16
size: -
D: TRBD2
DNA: TGTGCCAGCAGTTACCCTAGGGTGGGAGGGTACAATGAGCAGTTCTTC
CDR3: CASSYPRVGGYNEQFF

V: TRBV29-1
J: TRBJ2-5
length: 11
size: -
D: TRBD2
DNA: TGCAGCGTGGGACTAGGAGGGACCCAGTACTTC
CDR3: CSVGLGGTQYF

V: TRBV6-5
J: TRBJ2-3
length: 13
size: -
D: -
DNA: TGTGCCAGCAGAGCAAGTAGCACAGATACGCAGTATTTT
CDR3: CASRASSTDTQYF

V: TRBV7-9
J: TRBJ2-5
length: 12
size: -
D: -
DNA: TGTGCCAGCAGCCCCCTTGGAGAGACCCAGTACTTC
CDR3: CASSPLGETQYF

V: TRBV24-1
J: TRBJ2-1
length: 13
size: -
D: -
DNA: TGTGCCACAGGTCGGGGTTCCTACAATGAGCAGTTCTTC
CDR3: CATGRGSYNEQFF

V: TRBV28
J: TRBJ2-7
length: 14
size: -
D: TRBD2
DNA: TGTGCCAGCAGGTCCAGCGGGAGGGTCAACGAGCAGTACTTC
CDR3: CASRSSGRVNEQYF

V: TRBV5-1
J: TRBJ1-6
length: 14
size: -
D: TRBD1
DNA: TGCGCCAGCAGCACCAGGGGGCAGGATTCACCCCTCCACTTT
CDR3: CASSTRGQDSPLHF

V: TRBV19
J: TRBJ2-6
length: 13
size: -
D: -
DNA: TGTGCCACAGCGGTCTCTGGGGCCAACGTCCTGACTTTC
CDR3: CATAVSGANVLTF

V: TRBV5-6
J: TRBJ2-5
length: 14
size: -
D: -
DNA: TGTGCCAGCAGACCCGGACAAATTAAAGAGACCCAGTACTTC
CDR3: CASRPGQIKETQYF

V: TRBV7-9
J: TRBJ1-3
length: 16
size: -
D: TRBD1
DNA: TGTGCCAGCAGCCCGGGACAGGACGGTAAAGGAAACACCATATATTTT
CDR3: CASSPGQDGKGNTIYF

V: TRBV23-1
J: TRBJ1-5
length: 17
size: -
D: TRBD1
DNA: TGCGCCAGCAGTCAATCTGTTGGACAGGGGATCAATCAGCCCCAGCATTTT
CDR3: CASSQSVGQGINQPQHF

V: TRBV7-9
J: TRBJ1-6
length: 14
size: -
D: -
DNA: TGTGCCAGCAGCATTATAAGCCAGAATTCACCCCTCCACTTT
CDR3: CASSIISQNSPLHF

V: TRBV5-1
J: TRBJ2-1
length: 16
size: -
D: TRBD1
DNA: TGCGCCAGCAGCAGCCTCTACAGGGGGAAACGCAATGAGCAGTTCTTC
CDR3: CASSSLYRGKRNEQFF

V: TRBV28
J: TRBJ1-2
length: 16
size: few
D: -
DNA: TGTGCCAGCAGTTTTAGGGTAGGCCAGGGGCACTTCGGCTACACCTTC
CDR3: CASSFRVGQGHFGYTF

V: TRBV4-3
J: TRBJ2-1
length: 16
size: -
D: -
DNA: TGCGCCAGCAGCCAAGATGCTTCTATCCGGTACAATGAGCAGTTCTTC
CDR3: CASSQDASIRYNEQFF

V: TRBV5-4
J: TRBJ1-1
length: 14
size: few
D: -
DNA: TGTGCCAGCAGCCTCCGGACTGTTAACACTGAAGCTTTCTTT
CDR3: CASSLRTVNTEAFF

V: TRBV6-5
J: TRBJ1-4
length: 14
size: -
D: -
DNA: TGTGCCAGCAGCCGATTCACAAGAAATGAAAAACTGTTTTTT
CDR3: CASSRFTRNEKLFF

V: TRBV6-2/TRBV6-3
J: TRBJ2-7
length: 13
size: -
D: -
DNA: TGTGCCAGCAGTTACCGCCAGACCTACGAGCAGTACTTC
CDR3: CASSYRQTYEQYF

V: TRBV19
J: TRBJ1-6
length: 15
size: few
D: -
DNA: TGTGCCAGTGGGCTAAACCGGGACGGGAATTCACCCCTCCACTTT
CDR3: CASGLNRDGNSPLHF

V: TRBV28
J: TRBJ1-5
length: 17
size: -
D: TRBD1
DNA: TGTGCCAGCAGTTTCCCACAGGGGGCCATTGGCAATCAGCCCCAGCATTTT
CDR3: CASSFPQGAIGNQPQHF

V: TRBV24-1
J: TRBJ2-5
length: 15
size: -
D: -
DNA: TGTGCCACCAGTGACCCGCAGGGCGGCTTAGAGACCCAGTACTTC
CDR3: CATSDPQGGLETQYF